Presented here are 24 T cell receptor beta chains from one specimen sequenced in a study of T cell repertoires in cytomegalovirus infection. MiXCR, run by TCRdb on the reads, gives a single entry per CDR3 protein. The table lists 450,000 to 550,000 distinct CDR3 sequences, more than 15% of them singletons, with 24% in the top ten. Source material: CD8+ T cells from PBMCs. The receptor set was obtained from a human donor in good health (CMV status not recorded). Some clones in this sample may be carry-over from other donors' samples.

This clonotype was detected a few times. The CDR3 bases are TGTGCCAGCAGTTACTCGAGTGCCAGGGATGGCTACGAGCAGTACTTC. This gives the protein CASSYSSARDGYEQYF. The chain employs TRBV6-5 and TRBJ2-7; the D gene is possibly TRBD1 (5 bases). The CDR3 extends over 16 amino acids. V lost 0 bases, J lost 3 bases, and 15 bases lay in between. Germline CDR1 and CDR2: MNHEY and SVGAGI.

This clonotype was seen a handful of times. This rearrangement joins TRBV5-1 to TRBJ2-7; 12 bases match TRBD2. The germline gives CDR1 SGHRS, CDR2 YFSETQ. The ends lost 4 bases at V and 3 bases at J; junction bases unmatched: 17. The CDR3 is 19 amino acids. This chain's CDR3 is CASSLKLAGGGDPNYEQYF. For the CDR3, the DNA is TGCGCCAGCAGCCTAAAACTAGCGGGAGGCGGTGACCCCAACTACGAGCAGTACTTC. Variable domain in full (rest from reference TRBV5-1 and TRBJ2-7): KAGVTQTPRYLIKTRGQQVTLSCSPISGHRSVSWYQQTPGQGLQFLFEYFSETQRNKGNFPGRFSGRQFSNSRSEMNVSTLELGDSALYLCASSLKLAGGGDPNYEQYFGPGTRLTVT.

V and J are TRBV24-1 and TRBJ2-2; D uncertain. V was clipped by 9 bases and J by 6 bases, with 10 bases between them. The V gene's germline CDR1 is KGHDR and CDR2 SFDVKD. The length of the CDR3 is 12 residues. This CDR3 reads CATARGAGELFF. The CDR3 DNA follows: TGTGCCACCGCGAGAGGCGCCGGGGAGCTGTTTTTT.

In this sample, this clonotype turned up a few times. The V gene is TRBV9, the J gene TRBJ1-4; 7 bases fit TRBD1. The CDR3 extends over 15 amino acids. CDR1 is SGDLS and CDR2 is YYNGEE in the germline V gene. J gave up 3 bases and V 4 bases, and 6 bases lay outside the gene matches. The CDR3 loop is CASSPAGQANEKLFF. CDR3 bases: TGTGCCAGCAGCCCGGCCGGACAGGCTAATGAAAAACTGTTTTTT.

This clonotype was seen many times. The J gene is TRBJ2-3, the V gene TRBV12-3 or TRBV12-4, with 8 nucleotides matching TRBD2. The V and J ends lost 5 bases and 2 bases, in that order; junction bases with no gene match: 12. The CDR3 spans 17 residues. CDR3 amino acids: CASSPTFWRGDTDTQYF. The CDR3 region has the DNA TGTGCCAGCAGTCCGACTTTCTGGCGGGGGGACACAGATACGCAGTATTTT.

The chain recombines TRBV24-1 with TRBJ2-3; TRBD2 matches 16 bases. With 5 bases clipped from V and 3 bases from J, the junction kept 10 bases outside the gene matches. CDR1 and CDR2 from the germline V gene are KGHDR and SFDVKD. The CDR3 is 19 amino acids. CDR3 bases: TGTGCCACCAGTGGACCGGGGACTAGCGGGGGGGTGAAGACAGATACGCAGTATTTT. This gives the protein CATSGPGTSGGVKTDTQYF.

In DNA form, the CDR3 reads TGCGCCAGCAGCCAAGGGCTGACGAGGGGCTCCTACAATGAGCAGTTCTTC. It encodes CASSQGLTRGSYNEQFF. This chain joins TRBV4-1 and TRBJ2-1; D may be TRBD1 or TRBD2 (5 bases each). The germline V gene has CDR1 MGHRA and CDR2 YSYEKL. The CDR3 covers 17 residues. V lost 1 base and J 0 bases, leaving 13 bases between the germline ends.

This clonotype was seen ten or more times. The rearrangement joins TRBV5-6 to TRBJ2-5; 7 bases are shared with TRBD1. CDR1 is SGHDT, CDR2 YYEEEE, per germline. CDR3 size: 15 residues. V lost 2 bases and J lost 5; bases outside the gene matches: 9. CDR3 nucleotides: TGTGCCAGCAGCTTTAGTAGGGGGCAATGGGAGACCCAGTACTTC. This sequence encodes CASSFSRGQWETQYF. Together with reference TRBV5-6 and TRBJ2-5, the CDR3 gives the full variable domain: DAGVTQSPTHLIKTRGQQVTLRCSPKSGHDTVSWYQQALGQGPQFIFQYYEEEERQRGNFPDRFSGHQFPNYSSELNVNALLLGDSALYLCASSFSRGQWETQYFGPGTRLLVL.

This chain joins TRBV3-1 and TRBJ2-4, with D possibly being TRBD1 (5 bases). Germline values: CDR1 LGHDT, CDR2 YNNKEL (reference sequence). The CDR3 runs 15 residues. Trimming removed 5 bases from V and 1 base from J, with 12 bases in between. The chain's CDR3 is CASSMAGNAKNIQYF. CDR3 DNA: TGTGCCAGCAGCATGGCAGGGAACGCCAAAAACATTCAGTACTTC.

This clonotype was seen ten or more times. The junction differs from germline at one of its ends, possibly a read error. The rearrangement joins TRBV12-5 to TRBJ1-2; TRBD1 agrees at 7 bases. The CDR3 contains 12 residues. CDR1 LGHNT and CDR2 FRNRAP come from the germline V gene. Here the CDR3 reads CASGSTGTLSNF. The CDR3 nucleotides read TGTGCTAGTGGTTCGACAGGGACGCTTTCTAACTTC. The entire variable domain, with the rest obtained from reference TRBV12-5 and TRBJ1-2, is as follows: DARVTQTPRHKVTEMGQEVTMRCQPILGHNTVFWYRQTMMQGLELLAYFRNRAPLDDSGMPKDRFSAEMPDATLATLKIQPSEPRDSAVYFCASGSTGTLSNFGSGTRLTVV.

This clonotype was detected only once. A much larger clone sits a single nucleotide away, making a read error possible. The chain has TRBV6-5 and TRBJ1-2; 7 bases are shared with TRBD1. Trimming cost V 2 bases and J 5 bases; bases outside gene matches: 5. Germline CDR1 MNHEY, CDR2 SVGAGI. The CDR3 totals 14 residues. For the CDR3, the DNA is TGTGCCAGCAGTTACAGGGACAGTACTTATGGCTACACCTTC. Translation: CASSYRDSTYGYTF.

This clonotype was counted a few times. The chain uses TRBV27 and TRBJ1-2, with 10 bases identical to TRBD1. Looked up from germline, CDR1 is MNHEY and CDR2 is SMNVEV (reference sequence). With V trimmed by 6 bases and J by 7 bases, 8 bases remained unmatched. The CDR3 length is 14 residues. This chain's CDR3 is CASREGQGFRGYTF. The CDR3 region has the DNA TGTGCCAGCAGAGAGGGACAGGGGTTCCGTGGCTACACCTTC.

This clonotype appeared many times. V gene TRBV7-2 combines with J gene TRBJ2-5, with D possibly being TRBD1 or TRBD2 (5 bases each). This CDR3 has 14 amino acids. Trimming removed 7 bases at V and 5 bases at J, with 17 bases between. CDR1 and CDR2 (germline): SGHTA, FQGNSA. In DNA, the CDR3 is TGTGCCAGCACCCCCCGGGGCCGAGGGGAGACCCAGTACTTC. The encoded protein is CASTPRGRGETQYF.

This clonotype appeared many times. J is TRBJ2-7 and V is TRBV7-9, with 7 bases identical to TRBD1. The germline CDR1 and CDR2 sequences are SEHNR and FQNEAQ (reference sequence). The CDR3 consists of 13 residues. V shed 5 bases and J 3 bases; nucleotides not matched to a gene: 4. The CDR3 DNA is TGTGCCAGCAGCCGACAGGGTAACTACGAGCAGTACTTC. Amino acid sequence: CASSRQGNYEQYF.

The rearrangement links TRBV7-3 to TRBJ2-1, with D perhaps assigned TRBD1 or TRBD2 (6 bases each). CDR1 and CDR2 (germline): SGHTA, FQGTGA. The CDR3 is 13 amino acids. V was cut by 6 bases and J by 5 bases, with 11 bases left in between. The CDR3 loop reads CASRSGAHNEQFF. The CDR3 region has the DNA TGTGCCAGCAGATCGGGGGCCCACAATGAGCAGTTCTTC.

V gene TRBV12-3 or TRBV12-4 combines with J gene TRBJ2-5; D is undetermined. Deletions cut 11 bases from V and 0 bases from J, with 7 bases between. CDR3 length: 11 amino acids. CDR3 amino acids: CASGYQETQYF. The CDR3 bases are TGTGCCTCCGGGTACCAAGAGACCCAGTACTTC.

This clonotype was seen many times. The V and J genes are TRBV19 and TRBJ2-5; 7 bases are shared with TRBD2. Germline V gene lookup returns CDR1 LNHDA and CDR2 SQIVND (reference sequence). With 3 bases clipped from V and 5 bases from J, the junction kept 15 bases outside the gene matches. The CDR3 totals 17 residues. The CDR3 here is CASSIGGGWRELETQYF. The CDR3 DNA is TGTGCCAGTAGTATCGGTGGAGGCTGGCGGGAGTTGGAGACCCAGTACTTC.

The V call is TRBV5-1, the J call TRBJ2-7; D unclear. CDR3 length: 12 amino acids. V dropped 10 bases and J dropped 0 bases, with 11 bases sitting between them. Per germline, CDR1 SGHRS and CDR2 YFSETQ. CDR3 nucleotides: TGCGCCCCATCAAGGAGCTCCTACGAGCAGTACTTC. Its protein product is CAPSRSSYEQYF.

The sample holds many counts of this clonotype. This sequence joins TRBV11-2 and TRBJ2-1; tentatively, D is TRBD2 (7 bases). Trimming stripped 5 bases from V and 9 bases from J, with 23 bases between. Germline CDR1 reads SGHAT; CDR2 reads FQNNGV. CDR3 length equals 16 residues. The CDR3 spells CASSPRHAGGGSEQFF. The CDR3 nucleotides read TGTGCCAGCAGCCCCCGACACGCGGGCGGGGGCAGTGAGCAGTTCTTC.

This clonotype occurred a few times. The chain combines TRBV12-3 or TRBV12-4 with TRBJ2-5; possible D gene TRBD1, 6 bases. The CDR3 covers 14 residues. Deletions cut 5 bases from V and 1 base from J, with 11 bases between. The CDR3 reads CASSTGQSQETQYF. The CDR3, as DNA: TGTGCCAGCAGTACGGGACAATCCCAAGAGACCCAGTACTTC.

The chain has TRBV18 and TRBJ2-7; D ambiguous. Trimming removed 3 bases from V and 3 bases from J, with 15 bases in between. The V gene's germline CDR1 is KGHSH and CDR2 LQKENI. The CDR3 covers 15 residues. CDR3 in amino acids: CASSPPLETGYEQYF. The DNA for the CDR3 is TGTGCCAGCTCACCCCCGCTGGAAACCGGCTACGAGCAGTACTTC.

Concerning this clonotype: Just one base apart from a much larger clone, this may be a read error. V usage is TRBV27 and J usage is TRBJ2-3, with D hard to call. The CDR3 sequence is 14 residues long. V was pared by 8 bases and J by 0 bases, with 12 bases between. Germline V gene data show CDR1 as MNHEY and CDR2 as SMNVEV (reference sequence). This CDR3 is CASSARWSTDTQYF. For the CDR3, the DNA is TGTGCCAGCTCCGCCAGGTGGAGCACAGATACGCAGTATTTT.

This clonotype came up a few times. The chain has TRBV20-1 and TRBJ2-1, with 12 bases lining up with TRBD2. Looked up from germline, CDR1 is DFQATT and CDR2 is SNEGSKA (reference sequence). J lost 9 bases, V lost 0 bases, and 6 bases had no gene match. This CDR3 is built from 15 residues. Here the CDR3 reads CSARDERLAGVEQFF. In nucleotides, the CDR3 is TGCAGTGCTAGAGATGAGAGACTAGCGGGAGTTGAGCAGTTCTTC.

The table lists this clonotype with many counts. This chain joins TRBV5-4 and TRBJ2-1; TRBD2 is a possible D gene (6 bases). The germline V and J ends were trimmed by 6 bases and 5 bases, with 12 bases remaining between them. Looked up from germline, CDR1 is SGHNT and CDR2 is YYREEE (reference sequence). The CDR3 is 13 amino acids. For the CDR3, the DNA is TGTGCCAGCACGGGGGAAAGTGACAATGAGCAGTTCTTC. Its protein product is CASTGESDNEQFF.